A selection of T cell receptor beta chains follows, all from one sample in a study of tumor-infiltrating lymphocytes in primary liver carcinoma. Each CDR3 protein gets one entry after TCRdb re-called the multiplex PCR reads with MiXCR. This table holds 300,000 to 400,000 distinct CDR3 sequences, around 60% found once. Sequencing used peripheral blood. Receptors originate from a man aged 35 to 55 with primary liver carcinoma and hepatitis B virus infection. Each CDR3 is given with its conserved first and last residue. Clone size is stated in some rows and not others, as once, few, many or a class when expanded.

CDR3aa | len | v_gene | abundance | j_gene
CASGKQGAESPYNEQFF | 17 | TRBV6-5 | . | TRBJ2-1
CASAPGGGQAGNTIYF | 16 | TRBV7-9 | few | TRBJ1-3
CASSLSVGLSTDTQYF | 16 | TRBV12-3/TRBV12-4 | . | TRBJ2-3
CAILTSGETQYF | 12 | TRBV2 | . | TRBJ2-5
CASSQLGLAGVSYEQYF | 17 | TRBV4-2 | many | TRBJ2-7
CAISDSGTDDTEAFF | 15 | TRBV10-3 | . | TRBJ1-1
CASSQDQVWTDTQYF | 15 | TRBV4-3 | . | TRBJ2-3
CASSQDGREPNEQFF | 15 | TRBV4-1 | few | TRBJ2-1
CASSAGTSADGELFF | 15 | TRBV11-2 | . | TRBJ2-2
CSAAGTGNTEHFF | 13 | TRBV29-1 | . | TRBJ2-1
CASSHTTGDNSPLHF | 15 | TRBV6-5 | . | TRBJ1-6
CASTSAGRETQYF | 13 | TRBV7-9 | many | TRBJ2-5
CASSWGQGPYNEQFF | 15 | TRBV10-2 | . | TRBJ2-1
CASSLPTRGRVKNIQYF | 17 | TRBV11-2 | . | TRBJ2-4
CASSRCRGNEQFF | 13 | TRBV11-2 | . | TRBJ2-1
CASSFGSSRGETQYF | 15 | TRBV11-2 | . | TRBJ2-5
CASSGLGNIQYF | 12 | TRBV6-1 | once | TRBJ2-4
CASSVFADKQYF | 12 | TRBV5-4 | . | TRBJ2-3
CASSQDQTSGSGDTQYF | 17 | TRBV4-1 | many | TRBJ2-3
CALSASGTANNGQLF | 15 | TRBV10-3 | . | TRBJ2-1
CASSGRDYQTYKQYF | 15 | TRBV4-2 | . | TRBJ2-7
CACSYLGGANNEQFF | 15 | TRBV6-6 | . | TRBJ2-1
CASSYVAVPRYTEAFF | 16 | TRBV6-5 | few | TRBJ1-1
CASSLGQYSYEQYF | 14 | TRBV7-8 | few | TRBJ2-7
CASCLALGSPDTQYF | 15 | TRBV11-1 | . | TRBJ2-3
CASSGVSIGPNQPQHF | 16 | TRBV6-1 | many | TRBJ1-5
CASSPVWGARNQPQHF | 16 | TRBV28 | few | TRBJ1-5
CASSLAGTYEQYF | 13 | TRBV11-2 | medium-sized | TRBJ2-7